Below, 10 T cell receptor beta chains from the same sample are listed, as sequenced in a study of human T cells and chemical hapten exposure. Stated time point: pre-sensitization, week 0. The treatment was: therapeutic diphenylcyclopropenone sensitization with weekly scalp DPC. A single record per CDR3 protein comes from TCRdb applying MiXCR to the RACE reads. The sample consists of 380,000 or so distinct CDR3 sequences, around 5.5% of them appearing once. Sequencing used whole blood, obtained in connection with sensitization to the hapten diphenylcyclopropenone (DPC). These receptors came from a woman younger than 30 with alopecia areata. Some clones in this sample may be carry-over from other donors' samples.

This clonotype was counted only a few times. The V and J genes are TRBV4-2 and TRBJ2-7; 9 nucleotides line up with TRBD1. The germline V gene has CDR1 LGHNA and CDR2 YNFKEQ. Trimming at V came to 0 bases and at J to 3 bases, leaving 3 bases not matched to a gene. The CDR3 consists of 15 residues. The CDR3 region is CASSQDPTGGYEQYF. Written as DNA, the CDR3 is TGTGCCAGCAGCCAAGATCCGACAGGGGGCTACGAGCAGTACTTC.

This clonotype was seen at least ten times. The rearrangement links TRBV20-1 to TRBJ1-4; D is uncertain. Germline lookup yields CDR1 DFQATT and CDR2 SNEGSKA (reference sequence). V lost 6 bases and J lost 0, with 8 bases in between. The CDR3 extends over 13 amino acids. The CDR3 nucleotides are TGCAGTGCCCCTTCCGCAACTAATGAAAAACTGTTTTTT. Its translation is CSAPSATNEKLFF.

This clonotype was recorded at least ten times. The V and J genes are TRBV29-1 and TRBJ2-3, with D unresolved. The CDR3 covers 14 residues. From germline, CDR1 is SQVTM and CDR2 ANQGSEA. V was clipped by 5 bases and J by 0 bases, with 12 bases between them. CDR3 nucleotide sequence: TGCAGCGTTTGTTTGGGAACTAGCACAGATACGCAGTATTTT. Translation: CSVCLGTSTDTQYF.

Ten or more counts support this clonotype. The DNA of the CDR3 is TGCGCCAGCAGCCCTTCCGGATACCTGGGGCCCCAGAGCACAGATACGCAGTATTTT. The encoded protein is CASSPSGYLGPQSTDTQYF. The chain carries TRBV4-3 and TRBJ2-3; weak D call: TRBD1 (5 bases). Germline assignment: CDR1 LGHNA and CDR2 YSLEER. CDR3 size: 19 residues. V gave up 4 bases and J gave up 0 bases, with 23 bases separating them.

This clonotype has a handful of counts. The rearrangement links TRBV2 to TRBJ2-1, with 7 bases fitting TRBD2. Germline trimming cut 7 bases from V and 8 bases from J; bases unmatched to any gene: 11. This CDR3 region has 14 residues. Germline V gene sequence: CDR1 SNHLY, CDR2 FYNNEI. The chain's CDR3 is CASTAGVPGDEQFF. The CDR3 DNA is TGTGCCAGCACTGCGGGGGTCCCTGGAGATGAGCAGTTCTTC.

This clonotype has just a few counts. The rearrangement uses TRBV3-1 and TRBJ2-6; D is undetermined. The CDR3 sequence is 15 residues long. Germline V gene sequence: CDR1 LGHDT, CDR2 YNNKEL (reference sequence). The V end was cut by 2 bases, the J end by 0 bases, with 5 bases between. CDR3 amino acids: CASSQSRSGANVLTF. The CDR3 nucleotides read TGTGCCAGCAGCCAAAGCCGCTCTGGGGCCAACGTCCTGACTTTC. Full variable domain (remainder filled in from reference TRBV3-1 and TRBJ2-6): DTAVSQTPKYLVTQMGNDKSIKCEQNLGHDTMYWYKQDSKKFLKIMFSYNNKELIINETVPNRFSPKSPDKAHLNLHINSLELGDSAVYFCASSQSRSGANVLTFGAGSRLTVL.

This clonotype was seen a few times. The chain joins TRBV6-5 to TRBJ1-1; weak D call: TRBD1 (5 bases). CDR1 is MNHEY and CDR2 is SVGAGI in the germline V gene. The CDR3 contains 15 residues. V lost 2 bases, J lost 0 bases, and 10 bases lay in between. CDR3 region: CASSYGGVMNTEAFF. In DNA, the CDR3 is TGTGCCAGCAGTTACGGGGGGGTTATGAACACTGAAGCTTTCTTT.

The sample holds a few counts of this clonotype. The chain is built from TRBV6-1 and TRBJ1-2, with TRBD1 matching 11 bases. The length of the CDR3 is 11 residues. V was clipped by 6 bases and J by 13 bases; unmatched bases: 4. CDR1 is MNHNS, CDR2 SASEGT, per germline. The CDR3, as DNA: TGTGCCAGCAGCCTGGGACAGGGGGTCACCTTC. It encodes CASSLGQGVTF.

In this sample, this clonotype turned up many times. The chain joins TRBV4-3 to TRBJ2-3; 7 bases are shared with TRBD1. The CDR3 has 15 residues. J gave up 3 bases and V 1 base, and 4 bases lay outside the gene matches. Germline V lookup: CDR1 LGHNA, CDR2 YSLEER. CDR3: CASSQARQGTDTQYF. For the CDR3, the DNA is TGCGCCAGCAGCCAAGCCCGACAGGGAACAGATACGCAGTATTTT.

The CDR3 bases are TGTGCCAGCAGTTTCAGGACACCAGAATACGAGCAGTACTTC. Its translation is CASSFRTPEYEQYF. The V and J genes are TRBV12-3 or TRBV12-4 and TRBJ2-7; D perhaps matches TRBD1 (5 bases). This CDR3 spans 14 amino acids. V was clipped by 3 bases and J by 4 bases, with 13 bases between them.